Listed below are T cell receptor beta chains from one sample, sequenced in a study of cytomegalovirus exposure and HLA in healthy donors. This table comes from immunoSEQ multiplex PCR, and its TCRdb copy is limited to in-frame clones, with some not included. The profile shows over 75,000 clones, around four fifths of them singletons. Material: PBMCs. The source of these receptors is a man in his fifties in good health and CMV-seropositive. The CDR3 runs from the conserved cysteine through the conserved F or W. The order of the fields is J gene, clone size, V gene, CDR3 protein. Size is stated for part of the rows, as once, few or many counts, or as a class when the clone is expanded.

TRBJ2-2	.	TRBV2	CASNPSGGAGELFF
TRBJ1-2	.	TRBV11-2	CASSRQGNYGYTF
TRBJ2-5	.	TRBV5-1	CASALAGVDQETQYF
TRBJ2-1	.	TRBV30	CAWYRAEQFF
TRBJ2-3	few	TRBV5-4	CASSSFTSGGAGGMTDTQYF
TRBJ2-1	.	TRBV4-2	CASSQEPGTGSYNEQFF
TRBJ2-7	.	TRBV28	CASSAGGLSSYEQYF
TRBJ1-6	few	TRBV7-9	CASSLGLFNSPLHF
TRBJ1-1	.	TRBV7-3	CASSFDRDQNTEAFF
TRBJ2-5	.	TRBV7-2	CASSPSRDRVQTQYF
TRBJ2-5	once	TRBV12-5	CASGLAGGFGETQYF
TRBJ2-3	.	TRBV5-6	CASSLSQVETDTQYF
TRBJ2-7	.	TRBV4-3	CASSQDRQGTYEQYF
TRBJ2-1	.	TRBV18	CASSPGQGSYNEQFF
TRBJ2-3	.	TRBV6-5	CASSYGRRRQDTQYF
TRBJ2-7	once	TRBV15	CATSENRGYEQYF
TRBJ1-4	once	TRBV14	CASSQQGLNEKLFF
TRBJ2-2	.	TRBV7-2	CASSLSLLAGGMAGELFF
TRBJ2-3	.	TRBV4-1	CASSQDGFLRTDTQYF
TRBJ1-4	.	TRBV7-9	CSSSLGQGDEKLFF
TRBJ1-1	few	TRBV4-2	CASSQRQDPFIGAFF
TRBJ1-1	.	TRBV28	CAIQKPGGKEAFF
TRBJ2-7	.	TRBV10-2	CASSSPGQGVEQYF
TRBJ2-1	.	TRBV30	CAWSVTSGGLYNEQFF
TRBJ2-4	.	TRBV6-1	CASSPVSGGKNIQYF
TRBJ2-7	medium-sized	TRBV30	CAWAPGTGDYEQYF
TRBJ1-1	once	TRBV5-1	CASSLYSDRVTEAFF
TRBJ1-2	.	TRBV5-4	CASSSHARQAGYTF
TRBJ2-1	.	TRBV10-3	CAINSLAGGADEQFF
TRBJ2-7	.	TRBV7-2	CASSLVTYEQYF
TRBJ1-2	once	TRBV28	CASRGTDYGYTF
TRBJ1-5	.	TRBV11-2	CASSLDGESDQPQHF
TRBJ1-2	.	TRBV5-4	CASSLAPGAGYPF
TRBJ1-2	.	TRBV5-5	CASSPNPPGQAYGYTF
TRBJ2-1	.	TRBV7-9	CAIDGGRGPNEQFF
TRBJ1-6	.	TRBV6-1	CASSEPFRQAASSPLNF
TRBJ1-5	few	TRBV12-5	CASGLLARAPDQPQHF
TRBJ2-5	.	TRBV27	CASSFGGTQETQYF
TRBJ2-7	once	TRBV7-3	CASSLNFGNERYF
TRBJ1-1	.	TRBV19	CASSRHGTGGNTEAFF
TRBJ2-1	.	TRBV6-4	CASSDSASGGNEQFF
TRBJ2-2	.	TRBV21-1	CASSKWDISNTGELFF
TRBJ2-3	.	TRBV19	CASTPVGASDTQYF
TRBJ2-1	.	TRBV28	CASSLGTASSYNEQFF